These 21 T cell receptor beta chains were all obtained from the same sample, sequenced in a study of blood T cell repertoires in COVID-19. The protocol was immunoSEQ multiplex PCR, while the TCRdb copy is restricted to in-frame clones and leaves out a portion. The table includes 270,000 or so clones, about 87% detected once. The sequencing sample was made of peripheral blood. The receptors shown here come from a human donor in a cohort sampled during active COVID-19.

This chain links TRBV28 with TRBJ1-1; 10 nucleotides line up with TRBD1. Germline V gives CDR1 MDHEN, CDR2 SYDVKM. With 9 bases clipped from V and 1 base from J, the junction kept 23 bases outside the gene matches. The CDR3 runs to 20 residues. Here the CDR3 reads CASTDLYRMTGGLKNTEAFF. CDR3 bases: TGTGCCAGTACCGACCTTTACCGAATGACAGGGGGCTTGAAGAACACTGAAGCTTTCTTT.

The chain couples TRBV6-5 to TRBJ2-4; a possible D gene is TRBD2 (5 bases). This CDR3 is 11 amino acids long. Germline CDR1 MNHEY, CDR2 SVGAGI. Deletions cut 0 bases from V and 11 bases from J, with 5 bases between. The CDR3 region is CASSYSRVQYF. CDR3 nucleotides: TGTGCCAGCAGTTACTCGCGGGTTCAGTACTTC.

The gene calls are TRBV19 and TRBJ1-5; no clear D gene. Trimming left V 1 base short and J 4 bases short, with 8 bases between. The CDR3 runs 14 residues. Germline V gene data show CDR1 as LNHDA and CDR2 as SQIVND (reference sequence). As DNA, the CDR3 is TGTGCCAGTAGTATAGGAGGCAGAAATCAGCCCCAGCATTTT. Protein sequence: CASSIGGRNQPQHF.

This chain uses TRBV11-2 with TRBJ2-1, with TRBD1 as a possible D gene (5 bases). Germline V gene sequence: CDR1 SGHAT, CDR2 FQNNGV. This CDR3 is built from 12 residues. V gave up 4 bases and J gave up 9 bases, with 10 bases separating them. The CDR3 region is CASSSGSGEQFF. CDR3 sequence (DNA): TGTGCCAGCAGCTCAGGGTCTGGTGAGCAGTTCTTC.

The chain has TRBV12-5 and TRBJ2-3; TRBD2 matches at 12 bases. CDR1 LGHNT and CDR2 FRNRAP come from the germline V gene. The V and J ends lost 5 bases and 3 bases, in that order; junction bases with no gene match: 15. CDR3 length: 19 residues. The CDR3 DNA reads TGTGCTAGTGGTCGGTTTCTAGCGGGAGGGCCGAGAGTGACAGATACGCAGTATTTT. Its protein product is CASGRFLAGGPRVTDTQYF.

The CDR3 protein is CAIRTQGYGGGNEQFF. CDR3 DNA: TGTGCTATAAGGACCCAGGGGTATGGTGGAGGCAATGAGCAGTTCTTC. The chain links TRBV12-5 to TRBJ2-1; D may be TRBD1 (6 bases). V was clipped by 10 bases and J by 6 bases, with 25 bases between them. The length of the CDR3 is 16 residues. In germline, CDR1 is LGHNT, CDR2 FRNRAP.

CDR3 nucleotides: TGTGCCAGCCCCTACCCCTCCTACAATGAGCAGTTCTTC. Translation: CASPYPSYNEQFF. The rearrangement links TRBV7-3 to TRBJ2-1; D is unresolved. This CDR3 region has 13 residues. Germline values: CDR1 SGHTA, CDR2 FQGTGA. Trimming took 8 bases from V and 0 from J, leaving 8 bases between them.

The rearrangement uses TRBV5-1 and TRBJ1-4, with D uncertain. Trimming removed 6 bases at V and 0 bases at J, with 9 bases between. Germline values: CDR1 SGHRS, CDR2 YFSETQ. The CDR3 loop spans 14 amino acids. The CDR3 sequence: CASTIGATNEKLFF. CDR3 nucleotide sequence: TGCGCCAGCACTATCGGTGCAACTAATGAAAAACTGTTTTTT.

The chain links TRBV29-1 to TRBJ2-5, with TRBD2 as a possible D gene (7 bases). V lost 1 base and J lost 7, with 19 bases in between. CDR3 size: 15 residues. CDR1 and CDR2 from the germline V gene are SQVTM and ANQGSEA. The CDR3 region is CSVEGPFGGGGTQYF. The DNA of the CDR3 is TGCAGCGTTGAAGGCCCCTTTGGGGGCGGGGGGACCCAGTACTTC. The whole variable domain, filled in from reference TRBV29-1 and TRBJ2-5, reads SAVISQKPSRDICQRGTSLTIQCQVDSQVTMMFWYRQQPGQSLTLIATANQGSEATYESGFVIDKFPISRPNLTFSTLTVSNMSPEDSSIYLCSVEGPFGGGGTQYFGPGTRLLVL.

The chain is built from TRBV5-1 and TRBJ2-7; TRBD1 agrees at 7 bases. Germline CDR1 is SGHRS and CDR2 is YFSETQ. This CDR3 comprises 14 residues. V lost 3 bases, J lost 3 bases, and 6 bases stayed unmatched. The CDR3 sequence is CASSSGTAIYEQYF. The CDR3 region has the DNA TGCGCCAGCAGCTCAGGGACAGCGATCTACGAGCAGTACTTC.

CDR3 nucleotide sequence: TGTGCCAGCAAGGGGGACAGGGTGAACACTGAAGCTTTCTTT. Translation: CASKGDRVNTEAFF. The rearrangement joins TRBV28 to TRBJ1-1; 9 bases line up with TRBD1. Trimming at V came to 7 bases and at J to 0 bases, leaving 3 bases not matched to a gene. Germline V gives CDR1 MDHEN, CDR2 SYDVKM. The CDR3 runs to 14 residues.

V usage is TRBV7-2 and J usage is TRBJ2-7; weak D call: TRBD1 (7 bases). V was pared by 0 bases and J by 0 bases, with 15 bases between. Germline assignment: CDR1 SGHTA and CDR2 FQGNSA. The CDR3 consists of 17 residues. In DNA, the CDR3 is TGTGCCAGCAGCTTAGCGTCGGGGGCAGGGGGCTCCTACGAGCAGTACTTC. Translated: CASSLASGAGGSYEQYF.

This chain joins TRBV29-1 and TRBJ2-6; D is perhaps TRBD1 (5 bases). Germline CDR1 and CDR2: SQVTM and ANQGSEA. V lost 7 bases to trimming and J lost 5 bases, with 18 bases between them. The CDR3 covers 15 residues. This CDR3 is CSAYGTGSRANVLTF. The CDR3 coding sequence is TGCAGCGCCTACGGAACAGGTTCACGGGCCAACGTCCTGACTTTC.

The rearrangement links TRBV19 to TRBJ1-2, with 7 bases identical to TRBD1. Germline trimming cut 10 bases from V and 3 bases from J; bases unmatched to any gene: 17. CDR1 is LNHDA, CDR2 SQIVND, per germline (reference sequence). This CDR3 has 16 amino acids. The DNA for the CDR3 is TGTGCCACCAGAGGGACCGACAGGGTTAATCACTATGGCTACACCTTC. Its protein is CATRGTDRVNHYGYTF. The full variable domain, in which reference TRBV19 and TRBJ1-2 provide the parts outside the CDR3, is DGGITQSPKYLFRKEGQNVTLSCEQNLNHDAMYWYRQDPGQGLRLIYYSQIVNDFQKGDIAEGYSVSREKKESFPLTVTSAQKNPTAFYLCATRGTDRVNHYGYTFGSGTRLTVV.

V and J are TRBV6-4 and TRBJ2-7, with D possibly TRBD1 on 5 matching bases. The germline V gene has CDR1 MRHNA and CDR2 SNTAGT. Trimming pared 4 bases from V and 6 bases from J, leaving 13 bases between. The CDR3 runs to 13 residues. The CDR3 nucleotides are TGTGCCAGCAGTGTCGACAGTTCCGGCGAGCAGTACTTC. Encoded protein: CASSVDSSGEQYF.

The chain joins TRBV5-5 to TRBJ1-2, with TRBD1 as a possible D gene (5 bases). Germline V lookup: CDR1 SGHKS, CDR2 YYEKEE (reference sequence). V dropped 4 bases and J dropped 2 bases, with 9 bases sitting between them. The CDR3 contains 13 residues. The DNA for the CDR3 is TGTGCCAGCAGCCTACAGGACAACTATGGCTACACCTTC. As protein: CASSLQDNYGYTF.

This chain links TRBV9 with TRBJ2-7, with 7 bases identical to TRBD2. The CDR3 loop spans 15 amino acids. Germline V lookup: CDR1 SGDLS, CDR2 YYNGEE. The J segment lost 0 bases and the V segment lost 0 bases, leaving 3 bases of the junction unmatched. The CDR3 DNA reads TGTGCCAGCAGCGTAGAGGCGGGAGCCTCCTACGAGCAGTACTTC. It is translated as CASSVEAGASYEQYF.

The V gene is TRBV7-9, the J gene TRBJ2-3; 11 nucleotides line up with TRBD2. The CDR3 length is 17 residues. V shed 1 base and J 5 bases; nucleotides not matched to a gene: 8. The germline V gene encodes CDR1 SEHNR and CDR2 FQNEAQ (reference sequence). CDR3 residues: CASSLGRSGGVIDTQYF. CDR3 nucleotide sequence: TGTGCCAGCAGCTTAGGACGTAGCGGGGGGGTAATAGATACGCAGTATTTT.

The chain is built from TRBV9 and TRBJ1-4, with D uncertain. With 4 bases removed from V and 3 bases from J, the gap between germline ends came to 7 bases. Germline CDR1 SGDLS, CDR2 YYNGEE. The CDR3 is 13 amino acids. The chain's CDR3 is CASSPSANEKLFF. The CDR3 DNA is TGTGCCAGCAGCCCCTCGGCTAATGAAAAACTGTTTTTT.

This clone appeared a single time. CDR3 protein: CASSLSGLDRIPYGYTF. In DNA form, the CDR3 reads TGTGCCAGCAGTTTATCGGGACTGGACAGGATACCCTATGGCTACACCTTC. V and J are TRBV27 and TRBJ1-2; TRBD1 aligns across 7 bases. Germline V gene lookup returns CDR1 MNHEY and CDR2 SMNVEV (reference sequence). The CDR3 length is 17 residues. V was clipped by 0 bases and J by 4 bases; unmatched bases: 11.

V and J are TRBV7-9 and TRBJ2-1; possibly TRBD1 for D (6 bases). Trimming stripped 2 bases from V and 6 bases from J, with 14 bases between. CDR3 length: 15 amino acids. The germline gives CDR1 SEHNR, CDR2 FQNEAQ (reference sequence). CDR3 in DNA: TGTGCCAGCAGCTTACCCCTTGGGGGCCTCAATGAGCAGTTCTTC. Residues: CASSLPLGGLNEQFF.